This T cell receptor beta chain was observed in a study of CXCR3-negative and CXCR3-positive naive CD8 T cells. Germline CDR1 is KGHSH and CDR2 is LQKENI. The CDR3 covers 15 residues. TRB cDNA libraries were made by UMI-labeled 5' RACE. No DNA is given; TCRdb re-called the 5' RACE reads and lists each CDR3 protein once. Its table lists 150,000 to 180,000 distinct CDR3 sequences. Study observations and caveats: Similar TRBV-TRBJ usage characterized naive CXCR3-negative and CXCR3-positive cells; memory cells differed. Naive cells positive for CXCR3 carried more hydrophobic TRB CDR3s than CXCR3-negative ones. Surface CD5 looked about the same in the naive subsets, so the authors worked out TCR strength from TRB CDR3 properties. High diversity, comparable across both naive subsets, contrasted with much lower diversity in memory CD8+ cells.

Naive CD8+ T cells showed CD45RO-CCR7+CD27+CD95-. Turning to this clonotype: Its antigen is as yet unknown.

The chain has TRBV18 and TRBJ2-2; checking the TCRdb D call of TRBD2 is not possible without DNA. The origin of this receptor is a human donor in good health. Some clones in this sample may be carry-over from other donors' samples. Sequenced sample: naive CXCR3+ CD8+ T cells from blood. Subset in this sample: CD45RO-CCR7+CD27+CD95- naive CD8+ T cells expressing CXCR3 (TNR3+). The chain's CDR3 is CASSPPTSAAGELFF.